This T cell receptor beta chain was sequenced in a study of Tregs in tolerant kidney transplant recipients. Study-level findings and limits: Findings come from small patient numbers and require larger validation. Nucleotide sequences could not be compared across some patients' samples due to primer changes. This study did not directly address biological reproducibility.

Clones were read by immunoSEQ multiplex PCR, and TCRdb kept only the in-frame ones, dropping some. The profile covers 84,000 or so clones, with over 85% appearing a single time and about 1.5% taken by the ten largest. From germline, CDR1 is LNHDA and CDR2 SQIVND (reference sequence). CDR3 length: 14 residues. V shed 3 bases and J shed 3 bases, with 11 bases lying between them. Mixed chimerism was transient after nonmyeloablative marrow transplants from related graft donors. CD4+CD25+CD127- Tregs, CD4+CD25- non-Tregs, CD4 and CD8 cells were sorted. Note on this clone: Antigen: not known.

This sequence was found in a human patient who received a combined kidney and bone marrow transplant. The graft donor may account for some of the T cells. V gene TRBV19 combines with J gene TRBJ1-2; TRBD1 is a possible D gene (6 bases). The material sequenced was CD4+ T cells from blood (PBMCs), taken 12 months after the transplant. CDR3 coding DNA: TGTGCCAGTAGTATGGGGGCAGAATACTATGGCTACACCTTC. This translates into CASSMGAEYYGYTF. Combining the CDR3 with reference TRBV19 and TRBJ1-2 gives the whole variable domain DGGITQSPKYLFRKEGQNVTLSCEQNLNHDAMYWYRQDPGQGLRLIYYSQIVNDFQKGDIAEGYSVSREKKESFPLTVTSAQKNPTAFYLCASSMGAEYYGYTFGSGTRLTVV.